The 18 T cell receptor beta chains reported below all come from one sample, sequenced in a study of cytomegalovirus exposure and HLA in healthy donors. Primers for the PCR totalled 60 Vbeta and 13 Jbeta. Generated by immunoSEQ multiplex PCR, the TCRdb table keeps only in-frame clones and is missing some. The sample carries some 62,000 clones, 70% to 90% recorded once. Sequenced input: PBMCs. Receptors originate from a man aged 18 to 30 in good health and CMV-seronegative.

The chain has TRBV11-2 and TRBJ1-3; 7 bases line up with TRBD1. The CDR3 consists of 15 residues. From germline, CDR1 is SGHAT and CDR2 FQNNGV. J was trimmed by 2 bases and V by 2 bases; bases with no gene match: 3. CDR3 sequence reads: CASSLTTGTGNTIYF. For the CDR3, the DNA is TGTGCCAGCAGCTTAACGACAGGGACTGGAAACACCATATATTTT. Full variable domain (outside the CDR3, taken from reference TRBV11-2 and TRBJ1-3): EAGVAQSPRYKIIEKRQSVAFWCNPISGHATLYWYQQILGQGPKLLIQFQNNGVVDDSQLPKDRFSAERLKGVDSTLKIQPAKLEDSAVYLCASSLTTGTGNTIYFGEGSWLTVV.

The DNA for the CDR3 is TGCAGCGTTGTCGGGCAGGGTCGCTACGAGCAGTACTTC. It encodes CSVVGQGRYEQYF. The chain is built from TRBV29-1 and TRBJ2-7; weak D call: TRBD1 (5 bases). This CDR3 is built from 13 residues. CDR1 and CDR2 (germline): SQVTM, ANQGSEA. The V and J ends lost 4 bases and 3 bases respectively, with 13 bases between them.

The chain links TRBV5-4 to TRBJ1-1, with D unresolved. Germline values: CDR1 SGHNT, CDR2 YYREEE (reference sequence). V lost 6 bases, J lost 6 bases, and 18 bases lay in between. The length of the CDR3 is 14 residues. CDR3 DNA sequence: TGTGCCAGCACCACCTCAGGTCAGTCCCCTGAAGCTTTCTTT. This encodes CASTTSGQSPEAFF.

The chain couples TRBV5-1 to TRBJ1-1, with TRBD1 as a possible D gene (6 bases). Looked up from germline, CDR1 is SGHRS and CDR2 is YFSETQ. The V end was cut by 0 bases, the J end by 5 bases, with 11 bases between. The length of the CDR3 is 14 residues. CDR3 amino acids: CASSLEGGETEAFF. The CDR3 DNA reads TGCGCCAGCAGCTTGGAAGGGGGGGAGACTGAAGCTTTCTTT. The full variable domain, with the rest looked up from reference TRBV5-1 and TRBJ1-1, is KAGVTQTPRYLIKTRGQQVTLSCSPISGHRSVSWYQQTPGQGLQFLFEYFSETQRNKGNFPGRFSGRQFSNSRSEMNVSTLELGDSALYLCASSLEGGETEAFFGQGTRLTVV.

Turning to this clone: Relative to the germline gene, one junction end is altered; a read error may explain this. The rearrangement uses TRBV7-7 and TRBJ2-1, with 7 bases that match TRBD1. Germline V CDR1 and CDR2: SSHAT, FNYEAQ (reference sequence). This CDR3 has 17 residues. The CDR3 sequence is CASSLRFGTVSYNEQFF. In nucleotides, the CDR3 is TGTGCTAGCAGCTTGCGATTTGGGACAGTCTCCTACAATGAGCAGTTCTTC.

This rearrangement joins TRBV27 to TRBJ2-7; 7 positions match TRBD2. Unmatched junction bases numbered 3, after V lost 3 bases and J lost 4 bases. CDR3 length: 13 amino acids. The germline V gene encodes CDR1 MNHEY and CDR2 SMNVEV (reference sequence). The CDR3 region is CASSLSGAYEQYF. The CDR3 nucleotides read TGTGCCAGCAGTTTGAGCGGGGCGTACGAGCAGTACTTC.

The V gene is TRBV29-1, the J gene TRBJ2-5, with 8 bases aligning to TRBD1. The CDR3 totals 15 residues. The germline CDR1 and CDR2 sequences are SQVTM and ANQGSEA. The trim removed 6 bases at V and 6 bases at J, leaving 15 bases unmatched. In DNA form, the CDR3 reads TGCAGCGTCCCCCCAGGGGGCATGGCGAGGCAGACCCAGTACTTC. It specifies CSVPPGGMARQTQYF.

This chain uses TRBV6-5 with TRBJ2-3, with 9 positions matching TRBD1. CDR1 MNHEY and CDR2 SVGAGI come from the germline V gene. The CDR3 loop spans 15 amino acids. V lost 6 bases to trimming and J lost 2 bases; unmatched junction nucleotides: 6. Here the CDR3 reads CASSEKQGATDTQYF. The CDR3 region has the DNA TGTGCCAGCAGCGAGAAACAGGGGGCCACAGATACGCAGTATTTT.

The V and J genes are TRBV4-1 and TRBJ2-7; TRBD2 matches at 8 bases. Germline CDR1 is MGHRA and CDR2 is YSYEKL. The CDR3 has 16 residues. The ends lost 3 bases at V and 0 bases at J; junction bases unmatched: 7. CDR3 amino acids: CASSHRSGESSYEQYF. The CDR3 DNA reads TGCGCCAGCAGCCATCGTAGCGGGGAGAGCTCCTACGAGCAGTACTTC.

The rearrangement joins TRBV6-5 to TRBJ1-5; perhaps TRBD1 as D (6 bases). Germline V lookup: CDR1 MNHEY, CDR2 SVGAGI. V lost 9 bases and J 5 bases, leaving 14 bases between the germline ends. CDR3 length: 13 residues. The CDR3 nucleotides are TGTGCCAGTAAGAGGGGGTCTGATCAGCCCCAGCATTTT. Its protein product is CASKRGSDQPQHF.

V gene TRBV28 combines with J gene TRBJ1-1, with TRBD1 as a possible D gene (5 bases). Germline-derived CDR1 and CDR2 are MDHEN and SYDVKM. This CDR3 comprises 14 residues. V was shortened by 3 bases and J by 3 bases, with 11 bases between the two germline ends. In DNA form, the CDR3 reads TGTGCCAGCAGTTTTGGGGCTGTGGACACTGAAGCTTTCTTT. This gives the protein CASSFGAVDTEAFF.

This sequence joins TRBV5-1 and TRBJ2-3; no clear D gene. Trimming removed 4 bases at V and 0 bases at J, with 9 bases between. This CDR3 has 14 residues. Germline CDR1 SGHRS, CDR2 YFSETQ. The CDR3 loop is CASSLTDSTDTQYF. Here the CDR3 DNA reads TGCGCCAGCAGCCTCACAGATAGCACAGATACGCAGTATTTT.

This clone was counted a single time. This chain connects TRBV9 to TRBJ2-1, with TRBD1 as a possible D gene (5 bases). CDR3 length equals 15 residues. Deletions cut 4 bases from V and 7 bases from J, with 18 bases between. Germline CDR1 reads SGDLS; CDR2 reads YYNGEE. CDR3 DNA sequence: TGTGCCAGCAGCCCAGGGTACCCCTCATGGAATGAGCAGTTCTTC. As protein: CASSPGYPSWNEQFF.

The CDR3 DNA reads as TGTGCCAGCAGCCAGGTACAGGGGTGGGCTTTCTTT. It encodes CASSQVQGWAFF. The chain joins TRBV14 to TRBJ1-1; 7 bases are shared with TRBD1. The junction had 6 bases not matched to a gene; V was cut back by 3 bases and J by 11 bases. Germline CDR1 SGHDN, CDR2 FVKESK. CDR3 size: 12 residues.

This chain connects TRBV7-9 to TRBJ1-1; D may be TRBD1 (6 bases). CDR1 is SEHNR, CDR2 FQNEAQ, per germline (reference sequence). This CDR3 is built from 16 residues. The V and J ends lost 5 bases and 9 bases respectively, with 25 bases between them. The CDR3 spells CASSPGGRGNNVKAFF. CDR3 DNA: TGTGCCAGCAGCCCTGGCGGGAGGGGGAACAACGTGAAAGCTTTCTTT.

The sample holds one count of this clone. CDR3 region: CASSSPDQETQYF. CDR3 bases: TGTGCCAGCAGTTCTCCAGACCAAGAGACCCAGTACTTC. J is TRBJ2-5 and V is TRBV6-5; no definite D call. The V gene's germline CDR1 is MNHEY and CDR2 SVGAGI. V was clipped by 4 bases and J by 0 bases, with 6 bases between them. The CDR3 contains 13 residues.

This chain uses TRBV27 with TRBJ1-5; D possibly corresponds to TRBD1 (6 bases). The CDR3 is 13 amino acids. The germline V and J ends were trimmed by 6 bases and 3 bases, with 9 bases remaining between them. Per the germline V gene, CDR1 is MNHEY and CDR2 is SMNVEV (reference sequence). This chain's CDR3 is CASRRTANQPQHF. The CDR3 DNA reads TGTGCCAGCAGGAGGACAGCCAATCAGCCCCAGCATTTT.

In nucleotides, the CDR3 is TGCAGCGTTAAACAGGGAATCGGCGAGCAGTACTTC. As protein: CSVKQGIGEQYF. V usage is TRBV29-1 and J usage is TRBJ2-7; the D gene is possibly TRBD1 (6 bases). CDR3 length: 12 residues. Trimming left V 5 bases short and J 6 bases short, with 14 bases between. Germline V gene lookup returns CDR1 SQVTM and CDR2 ANQGSEA.